This TCR beta chain was recovered during a study of cytomegalovirus exposure and HLA in healthy donors. There are 14 residues in the CDR3. Germline V gene sequence: CDR1 SGHTA, CDR2 FQGNSA. V lost 5 bases to trimming and J lost 3 bases; unmatched junction nucleotides: 6. The PCR employed 60 Vbeta primers together with 13 Jbeta primers. Sequencing was performed with immunoSEQ multiplex PCR; in TCRdb, only in-frame clones are kept and a portion is missing. The sample shows some 190,000 clones, over 80% of them seen only once. The rearrangement uses TRBV7-2 and TRBJ1-2; 7 bases match TRBD1. Sequenced input: PBMCs. The sequence came from a boy under 10 years old in good health and CMV-seronegative. CDR3 nucleotide sequence: TGTGCCAGCAGCCGAACAGGGGTTTACTATGGCTACACCTTC. Protein: CASSRTGVYYGYTF.